This T cell receptor (beta chain) was sequenced during a study of T cell responses to AZD1222 COVID-19 vaccine (dated by TCRdb to about 2021). Context from the whole study: AZD1222 recipients whose second dose came at about 4 weeks and those whose second dose came at about 12 weeks were combined into one group, since spike-specific TCR depth and breadth did not differ between the two schedules. TCR sequencing was performed for 230 to 250 trial participants, of whom 207 were given two doses of AZD1222 and around 26 were given two doses of MenACWY control vaccine. Trial participants were enrolled by age into 18-55, 56-69 and 70-plus year subgroups, with approximately 150, 28 and 58 TCR-sequenced participants respectively. What the work shows at the level of the full study, not this receptor alone: Because no day 14 peak-response samples were available, repertoires were characterized only after the peak T cell response. Spike-specific TCR breadth and depth rose significantly after two AZD1222 doses compared with day 0 and with MenACWY recipients. Reportedly, close to half of the unique spike-specific TCRs recognized epitopes lying outside the regions that are mutated in the B.1.351 and B.1.1.7 variants. In the small 56-69-year group, the increase in depth fell short of significance, most likely because of low power. Conclusions about previously exposed vaccinees were limited because only a handful of AZD1222 recipients were SARS-CoV-2 seropositive at baseline. The vaccine-associated CD4 TCRs covered the entire spike protein, and the dominant responses fell in regions 160-218 and 743-854. Most participants were white British and females outnumbered males, and the authors suggested that clonal diversity may have been underestimated.

The intended sense of this specimen's time point label: baseline before first vaccination. Vaccinee samples were obtained from the UK trials COV001 and COV002, which included a single-blind randomized controlled phase 2/3 trial of AZD1222 (ChAdOx1 nCoV-19) in healthy adults. For TCRbeta chain sequencing, PBMC samples were collected from trial participants at day 0 and at day 28 after the second dose. With respect to this clone: The specificity of this receptor is unknown. Base-call qualities are not available, and no considerably larger clone is one nucleotide away.

From the cysteine through the phenylalanine, the CDR3 covers 15 amino acids. CDR3 DNA is the only sequence kept; it has 45 bases, read in frame from the first base. CDR1 and CDR2, looked up from the germline V gene (reference sequence), are LNHNV and YYDKDF. Trimming removed 0 bases from V and 3 bases from J, leaving 9 bases between the germline ends. The CDR3 regions of human TCRbeta chains were analyzed by immunosequencing. Regarding the original processing steps: Repertoire TCRs were matched against a reference library of SARS-CoV-2-specific TCRs generated with the MIRA antigen-specificity platform. Breadth was defined as the fraction of unique TCRs that were SARS-CoV-2-associated, and depth was defined as the fraction of total T cells that were SARS-CoV-2-associated. Each spike-specific TCR was assigned to its reactive spike region and to a CD4 or CD8 class using the MIRA data. Log10-transformed breadth and depth values were compared by one-way ANOVA with Sidak's multiple comparisons tests. The table comes from immuneACCESS by way of TCRdb, which keeps in-frame sequences with V and J called. Part of the clones is missing from these tables; in studies checked, under half for an unresolved V gene and the rest for unknown reasons. V, J and clone size reflect that table, while D and trimming were determined from the DNA. The sample table records some 130,000 clones; around 84% of these occur just once. The top ten clones comprise roughly 4.3% of the sample.

The clonotype comes from an adult in good health. Sequenced material: peripheral blood, taken on day 0 of AZD1222 vaccination. Recombination joined TRBV15 with TRBJ1-5, with the D gene not confidently named. In nucleotides, the sequence is TGTGCCACCAGCAGAGATGGTGACCCCAATCAGCCCCAGCATTTT. This sequence encodes CATSRDGDPNQPQHF. The full variable domain, completed from the reference TRBV15 and TRBJ1-5 proteins outside the CDR3, reads DAMVIQNPRYQVTQFGKPVTLSCSQTLNHNVMYWYQQKSSQAPKLLFHYYDKDFNNEADTPDNFQSRRPNTSFCFLDIRSPGLGDTAMYLCATSRDGDPNQPQHFGDGTRLSIL.